The 19 T cell receptor beta chains below all came from one sample that was sequenced in a study of CDR3 diversity in severe acne. Each CDR3 protein gets one entry after TCRdb re-called the PCR reads with MiXCR. The sample yields some 84,000 distinct CDR3 sequences, approximately 51% seen once. Sequenced material: blood. Receptors were obtained from a male donor in good health, without acne.

This clonotype counts as medium-sized. The J gene is TRBJ1-6, the V gene TRBV9, with unresolved D. Deletions cut 4 bases from V and 10 bases from J, with 15 bases between. This CDR3 region has 14 residues. CDR1 SGDLS and CDR2 YYNGEE come from the germline V gene. The CDR3 reads CASSPREGGSPLHF. Here the CDR3 DNA reads TGTGCCAGCAGCCCGCGAGAGGGAGGGTCACCCCTCCACTTT.

V is TRBV29-1 and J is TRBJ1-1; weak D call: TRBD1 (5 bases). In germline, CDR1 is SQVTM, CDR2 ANQGSEA. Trimming pared 7 bases from V and 2 bases from J, leaving 20 bases between. The CDR3 loop spans 15 amino acids. The CDR3 coding sequence is TGCAGCGCCCCGGGGGAGTGGGGCCTAAACACTGAAGCTTTCTTT. Protein sequence: CSAPGEWGLNTEAFF.

Comments on this clonotype: At one end, the junction sequence differs from germline, possibly due to a read error. The chain couples TRBV24-1 to TRBJ1-2, with unresolved D. The CDR3 has 12 amino acids. Germline V gene sequence: CDR1 KGHDR, CDR2 SFDVKD. CDR3 residues: CASSYSGYGYTF. Here the CDR3 DNA reads TGTGCCAGCAGTTACTCGGGATACGGCTACACCTTC.

This clonotype was counted only a few times. The V and J genes are TRBV24-1 and TRBJ2-5; a weak D match, TRBD1 (5 bases). V was clipped by 1 base and J by 5 bases, with 13 bases between them. This CDR3 is built from 15 residues. In germline, CDR1 is KGHDR, CDR2 SFDVKD. DNA of the CDR3: TGTGCCACCAGTGATTTTCAGGGTGTGGGGGAGACCCAGTACTTC. Protein product: CATSDFQGVGETQYF.

This clonotype was seen a few times. V is TRBV7-2 and J is TRBJ2-7; TRBD2 matches 7 bases. The CDR3 sequence is 14 residues long. CDR1 SGHTA and CDR2 FQGNSA come from the germline V gene. The V and J ends lost 5 bases and 6 bases, in that order; junction bases with no gene match: 10. The CDR3 here is CASSLGLPTGEQYF. The CDR3 region has the DNA TGTGCCAGCAGCCTGGGACTACCCACGGGCGAGCAGTACTTC.

This clonotype was detected only once. This chain links TRBV24-1 with TRBJ1-1; possible D gene TRBD1, 6 bases. This CDR3 contains 15 residues. CDR1 KGHDR and CDR2 SFDVKD come from the germline V gene. The ends were cut back, 0 bases at V and 6 bases at J, with 13 bases in the middle. The CDR3 sequence is CATSDLQQGGPEAFF. DNA of the CDR3: TGTGCCACCAGTGATTTGCAACAGGGAGGACCTGAAGCTTTCTTT.

V and J are TRBV20-1 and TRBJ2-7; 10 nucleotides line up with TRBD2. The V segment lost 0 bases and the J segment 3 bases; nucleotides outside the gene matches: 5. Germline CDR1 and CDR2: DFQATT and SNEGSKA (reference sequence). CDR3 length equals 15 residues. CDR3 nucleotide sequence: TGCAGTGCTAGAGAGGGAGCGGGAGGGCACTACGAGCAGTACTTC. This sequence encodes CSAREGAGGHYEQYF.

V and J are TRBV24-1 and TRBJ2-2, with D hard to call. Trimming removed 11 bases at V and 5 bases at J, with 11 bases between. Germline lookup yields CDR1 KGHDR and CDR2 SFDVKD. The CDR3 is 12 residues long. The CDR3, as DNA: TGTGCCAGTATGACTTGGACCGGGGAGCTGTTTTTT. Its translation: CASMTWTGELFF.

This chain joins TRBV5-1 and TRBJ1-2; D unresolved. Between the trimmed V and J ends, which lost 5 bases and 0 bases, there was a span of 8 bases. The CDR3 covers 13 residues. CDR1 and CDR2 from the germline V gene are SGHRS and YFSETQ. The CDR3 DNA follows: TGCGCCAGCAGTCCCGGGACTAACTATGGCTACACCTTC. Translated, it gives CASSPGTNYGYTF.

For this clonotype: This could be a read error, since a much larger clone is one nucleotide away. The chain recombines TRBV7-3 with TRBJ2-2, with 9 positions matching TRBD1. Looked up from germline, CDR1 is SGHTA and CDR2 is FQGTGA. The CDR3 consists of 15 residues. The CDR3 is CASSPLQGATGELLF. Here the CDR3 DNA reads TGTGCCAGCAGCCCCTTACAGGGGGCAACCGGGGAGCTGCTTTTT. Full variable domain (outside the CDR3, taken from reference TRBV7-3 and TRBJ2-2): GAGVSQTPSNKVTEKGKYVELRCDPISGHTALYWYRQSLGQGPEFLIYFQGTGAADDSGLPNDRFFAVRPEGSVSTLKIQRTERGDSAVYLCASSPLQGATGELLFGEGSRLTVL.

This clonotype turned up a few times. The chain employs TRBV6-1 and TRBJ2-7; maybe TRBD2 (6 bases). Trimming shortened V by 10 bases and J by 4 bases, and 17 bases separated the two germline ends. Germline CDR1 MNHNS, CDR2 SASEGT. The CDR3 extends over 13 amino acids. The CDR3 reads CAIWGPGEYEQYF. The CDR3 nucleotides are TGTGCCATATGGGGACCGGGAGAATACGAGCAGTACTTC.

The J gene is TRBJ1-1, the V gene TRBV4-1; tentatively, D is TRBD1 (6 bases). In germline, CDR1 is MGHRA, CDR2 YSYEKL. The germline V and J ends were trimmed by 3 bases and 10 bases, with 15 bases remaining between them. This CDR3 is 13 amino acids long. CDR3 in amino acids: CASSHYGGAGAFF. CDR3 DNA: TGCGCCAGCAGCCATTACGGGGGGGCCGGAGCTTTCTTT.

As concerns this clonotype: Relative to the germline gene, one junction end is altered; a read error may explain this. The genes are TRBV4-1 and TRBJ2-7; 9 nucleotides align to TRBD2. CDR1 and CDR2 from the germline V gene are MGHRA and YSYEKL. This CDR3 spans 13 amino acids. This chain's CDR3 is CASSQGTSNEQYF. Here the CDR3 DNA reads TGTGCCAGCAGCCAGGGGACTAGCAACGAGCAGTACTTC.

This clonotype was detected ten times or more. This chain uses TRBV6-6 with TRBJ1-1, with D maybe TRBD1 (5 bases). V gave up 0 bases and J gave up 5 bases, with 13 bases separating them. CDR1 is MNHNY, CDR2 SVGAGI, per germline (reference sequence). This CDR3 comprises 15 residues. CDR3 nucleotide sequence: TGTGCCAGCAGTTACTCGACGGGGGTTAATACTGAAGCTTTCTTT. Encoded protein: CASSYSTGVNTEAFF.

This chain connects TRBV20-1 to TRBJ2-7; TRBD2 matches at 14 bases. The CDR3 totals 14 residues. Germline assignment: CDR1 DFQATT and CDR2 SNEGSKA (reference sequence). V lost 5 bases, J lost 6 bases, and 6 bases stayed unmatched. The CDR3 DNA follows: TGCAGTGCTTTTGGGACTAGCGGGAGAGGCGAGCAGTACTTC. It specifies CSAFGTSGRGEQYF.

This chain joins TRBV25-1 and TRBJ2-1; TRBD2 aligns across 12 bases. Germline trimming cut 3 bases from V and 8 bases from J; bases unmatched to any gene: 14. The CDR3 runs 18 residues. The germline V gene has CDR1 MGHDK and CDR2 SYGVNS. The CDR3 coding sequence is TGTGCCAGCAGTGATGGGGGACTAGCGGGTAGGGCCGGCGATGAGCAGTTCTTC. Protein: CASSDGGLAGRAGDEQFF.

This clonotype was detected only a few times. Possible read error: a much larger clone is one base away. The chain has TRBV5-5 and TRBJ1-1, with D unresolved. Germline V gene data show CDR1 as SGHKS and CDR2 as YYEKEE (reference sequence). The V gene lost 3 bases and the J gene lost 2 bases, with 2 bases spanning the gap. The CDR3 length is 11 residues. The CDR3, as DNA: TGTGCCAGCAGCTCAAACACTGAAGCTTTCTTT. This sequence encodes CASSSNTEAFF.

The gene calls are TRBV29-1 and TRBJ1-2; D remains unclear. The CDR3 runs 16 residues. Germline lookup yields CDR1 SQVTM and CDR2 ANQGSEA. V gave up 5 bases and J gave up 6 bases, with 25 bases separating them. CDR3 sequence (DNA): TGCAGCGTTAGAGTCGGAGATACGCAGCGGGTTAATGGCTACACCTTC. Its translation is CSVRVGDTQRVNGYTF.

This clonotype was seen many times. This chain connects TRBV11-3 to TRBJ2-7; no firm D call. The germline V and J ends were trimmed by 5 bases and 6 bases, with 14 bases remaining between them. This CDR3 has 13 amino acids. Looked up from germline, CDR1 is SGHNT and CDR2 is YENEEA. CDR3 in DNA: TGTGCCAGCAGCCCGGGTCAGGTTAGCGAGCAGTACTTC. It specifies CASSPGQVSEQYF.